These 16 T cell receptor beta chains were all obtained from the same sample, sequenced in a study of T cell responses to AZD1222 COVID-19 vaccine. Libraries were prepared by immunoSEQ multiplex PCR; TCRdb keeps only in-frame clonotypes and omits some of them. The sample has around 160,000 clones, more than 70% seen once. The sample here was peripheral blood, taken on day 0 of AZD1222 vaccination. The receptors were gathered from an adult in good health.

This clone was detected only a few times. The J gene is TRBJ2-3, the V gene TRBV15, with 8 positions matching TRBD2. After removal of 4 bases from V and 2 bases from J, the junction contained 5 bases not matched to a gene. Looked up from germline, CDR1 is LNHNV and CDR2 is YYDKDF (reference sequence). The CDR3 runs 15 residues. CDR3 nucleotide sequence: TGTGCCACCAGCAACTCGGGGGGGGCCACAGATACGCAGTATTTT. Protein sequence: CATSNSGGATDTQYF.

The CDR3 nucleotides are TGTGCCAGCAGCCCAGGGCGGTGGGGGAGTCCCTACGAGCAGTACTTC. The encoded protein is CASSPGRWGSPYEQYF. The chain uses TRBV4-2 and TRBJ2-7, with D perhaps TRBD1 or TRBD2 (5 bases each). Per the germline V gene, CDR1 is LGHNA and CDR2 is YNFKEQ. The V end lost 4 bases, the J end lost 2 bases, and 18 bases lay between the germline ends. The CDR3 is 16 amino acids.

The chain links TRBV13 to TRBJ1-2, with D tentatively TRBD1 (5 bases). Germline V gene sequence: CDR1 PRHDT, CDR2 FYEKMQ (reference sequence). Trimming took off 1 base at V and 6 bases at J, with 9 bases between the two ends. The CDR3 has 13 residues. CDR3: CASSLAGGDGYTF. CDR3 in DNA: TGTGCCAGCAGCTTAGCCGGGGGAGATGGCTACACCTTC.

The V gene is TRBV7-2, the J gene TRBJ1-2, with D possibly being TRBD1 (6 bases). The germline V gene encodes CDR1 SGHTA and CDR2 FQGNSA. V shed 4 bases and J shed 9 bases, with 15 bases lying between them. The CDR3 has 13 amino acids. The CDR3 bases are TGTGCCAGCAGCTCTTTCACAGGGTTGAGCTACACCTTC. Translating it yields CASSSFTGLSYTF.

The chain recombines TRBV27 with TRBJ1-2; 7 nucleotides match TRBD1. The trim removed 4 bases at V and 4 bases at J, leaving 6 bases unmatched. The germline V gene encodes CDR1 MNHEY and CDR2 SMNVEV (reference sequence). The CDR3 consists of 14 residues. The CDR3 sequence: CASSSSGGLYGYTF. CDR3 nucleotide sequence: TGTGCCAGCAGTTCCTCAGGGGGGCTCTATGGCTACACCTTC.

The V gene is TRBV5-8, the J gene TRBJ1-5; 7 positions agree with TRBD1. This CDR3 spans 14 amino acids. V shed 6 bases and J 7 bases; nucleotides not matched to a gene: 10. Germline CDR1 is SGHTS and CDR2 is YDEGEE. CDR3 residues: CASTGQAQTQPQHF. DNA of the CDR3: TGTGCCAGCACCGGACAGGCACAAACCCAGCCCCAGCATTTT.

This clone was counted only a few times. Here the CDR3 DNA reads TGTGCCAGCTCACCATCGGGTCTCCTGGAGACCCAGTACTTC. Translated: CASSPSGLLETQYF. The chain uses TRBV18 and TRBJ2-5, with D uncertain. The germline V and J ends were trimmed by 2 bases and 5 bases, with 12 bases remaining between them. Germline lookup yields CDR1 KGHSH and CDR2 LQKENI. CDR3 size: 14 residues.

In DNA, the CDR3 is TGTGCCACCTCGGGGGGCGTAAATAACAATGAGCAGTTCTTC. Its protein is CATSGGVNNNEQFF. The gene calls are TRBV25-1 and TRBJ2-1; D might be TRBD2 (7 bases). The CDR3 has 14 amino acids. The V gene lost 10 bases and the J gene lost 5 bases, with 18 bases spanning the gap. The germline V gene has CDR1 MGHDK and CDR2 SYGVNS.

The genes are TRBV4-2 and TRBJ1-6; D unresolved. The CDR3 covers 14 residues. V gave up 0 bases and J gave up 12 bases, with 12 bases separating them. Germline CDR1 and CDR2: LGHNA and YNFKEQ. The CDR3 DNA follows: TGTGCCAGCAGCCAAGATGTGGGGAGGCGACCCCTCCACTTT. This translates into CASSQDVGRRPLHF.

The V and J genes are TRBV19 and TRBJ1-5; tentatively, D is TRBD1 (5 bases). V shed 7 bases and J shed 0 bases, with 13 bases lying between them. The germline V gene encodes CDR1 LNHDA and CDR2 SQIVND (reference sequence). The length of the CDR3 is 15 residues. Written as DNA, the CDR3 is TGTGCCAGTACCTCGGGGGGAAATAGCAATCAGCCCCAGCATTTT. This sequence encodes CASTSGGNSNQPQHF.

The V gene is TRBV4-2, the J gene TRBJ2-7; 11 bases map to TRBD2. Germline V gene sequence: CDR1 LGHNA, CDR2 YNFKEQ. V was pared by 4 bases and J by 1 base, with 9 bases of the junction left unmatched. CDR3 length: 17 amino acids. In DNA form, the CDR3 reads TGTGCCAGCAGCCTCCGAATTAGCGGGGGGGAATCCTACGAGCAGTACTTC. It codes for CASSLRISGGESYEQYF.

V and J are TRBV25-1 and TRBJ2-7; the D gene could be TRBD1 or TRBD2 (5 bases each). This CDR3 has 13 residues. Trimming cost V 2 bases and J 4 bases, with 9 bases left between them. The germline gives CDR1 MGHDK, CDR2 SYGVNS. CDR3 nucleotide sequence: TGTGCCAGCAGTGAAGAGGGGTGGTACGAGCAGTACTTC. Encoded protein: CASSEEGWYEQYF.

V gene TRBV5-1 combines with J gene TRBJ1-1, with D uncertain. CDR3 size: 13 residues. The germline V gene has CDR1 SGHRS and CDR2 YFSETQ. V was cut by 5 bases and J by 7 bases, with 15 bases left in between. This CDR3 is CASRLAQGGEAFF. The CDR3 DNA follows: TGCGCCAGCAGACTGGCCCAAGGTGGTGAAGCTTTCTTT.

The CDR3 reads CASSGLGQIGYTF. CDR3 nucleotides: TGTGCCAGCAGCGGACTGGGACAGATTGGCTACACCTTC. The chain couples TRBV21-1 to TRBJ1-2; the table's D call, TRBD1, has no DNA check behind it. TRBV21-1 is flagged as a pseudogene. The CDR3 is made up of 13 amino acids.

The rearrangement joins TRBV5-1 to TRBJ2-5; D is unclear. Germline CDR1 is SGHRS and CDR2 is YFSETQ. The V gene lost 0 bases and the J gene lost 4 bases, with 13 bases spanning the gap. CDR3 length: 15 residues. Here the CDR3 reads CASSLVPQRGETQYF. Here the CDR3 DNA reads TGCGCCAGCAGCTTGGTACCCCAGCGAGGAGAGACCCAGTACTTC.

This clone was counted only a few times. V and J are TRBV9 and TRBJ1-6; no reliable D call. Germline lookup yields CDR1 SGDLS and CDR2 YYNGEE. This CDR3 comprises 15 residues. V lost 0 bases and J 6 bases, leaving 10 bases between the germline ends. The CDR3 DNA sequence: TGTGCCAGCAGCGTAGCCCAGACTTCTAATTCACCCCTCCACTTT. Translating it yields CASSVAQTSNSPLHF.